This TCR beta chain was profiled in a study of T cells in Graves' hyperthyroidism and ophthalmopathy. Study overall: Peripheral blood collection took place at initial diagnosis, before any treatment.

Fresh 10 ml peripheral blood yielded PBMCs. Trimming removed 5 bases at V and 8 bases at J, with 18 bases between. Germline V CDR1 and CDR2: SGHTA, FQGNSA. The CDR3 covers 14 residues. Amplified TCR beta CDR3 regions came from RNA transcripts. The HTBI primer set served for first-round RT-PCR of the TCR CDR3. TCRdb recomputed calls from the multiplex PCR reads with MiXCR, one row per CDR3 protein. The sample carries about 760,000 distinct CDR3 sequences, 30% to 40% recorded once. This clonotype was recorded many times. The source is a woman aged 40 to 50 with Graves' hyperthyroidism. V usage is TRBV7-2 and J usage is TRBJ1-1; D not resolved. The sample comprised blood. CDR3 in DNA: TGTGCCAGCAGCCGGGCAGTGAGGACGGGCGAAGCTTTCTTT. Protein sequence: CASSRAVRTGEAFF.